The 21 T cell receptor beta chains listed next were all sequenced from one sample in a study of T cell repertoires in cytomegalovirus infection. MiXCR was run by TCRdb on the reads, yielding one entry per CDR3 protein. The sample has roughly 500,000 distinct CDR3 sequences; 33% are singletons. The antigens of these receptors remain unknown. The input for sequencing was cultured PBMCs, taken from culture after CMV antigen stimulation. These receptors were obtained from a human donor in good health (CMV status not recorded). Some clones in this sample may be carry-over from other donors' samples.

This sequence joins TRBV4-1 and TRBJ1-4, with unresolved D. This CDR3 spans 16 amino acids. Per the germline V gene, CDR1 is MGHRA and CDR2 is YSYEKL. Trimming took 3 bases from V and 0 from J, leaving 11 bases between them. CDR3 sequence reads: CASSHLIVATNEKLFF. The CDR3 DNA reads TGCGCCAGCAGCCACTTGATCGTAGCAACTAATGAAAAACTGTTTTTT.

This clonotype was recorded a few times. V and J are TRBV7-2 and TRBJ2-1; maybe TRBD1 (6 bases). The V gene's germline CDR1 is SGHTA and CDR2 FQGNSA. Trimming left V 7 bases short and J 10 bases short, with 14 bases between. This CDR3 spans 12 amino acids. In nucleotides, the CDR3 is TGTGCCAGCATTCCCGGGCAGGGGGAGCAGTTCTTC. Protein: CASIPGQGEQFF.

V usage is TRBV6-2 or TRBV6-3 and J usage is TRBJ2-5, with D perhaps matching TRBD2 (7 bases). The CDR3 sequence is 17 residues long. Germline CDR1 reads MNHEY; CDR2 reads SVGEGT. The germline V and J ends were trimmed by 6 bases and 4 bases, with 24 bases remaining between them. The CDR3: CASSRGVNRDTGETQYF. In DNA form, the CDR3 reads TGTGCCAGCAGCCGGGGGGTGAACCGGGACACTGGAGAGACCCAGTACTTC.

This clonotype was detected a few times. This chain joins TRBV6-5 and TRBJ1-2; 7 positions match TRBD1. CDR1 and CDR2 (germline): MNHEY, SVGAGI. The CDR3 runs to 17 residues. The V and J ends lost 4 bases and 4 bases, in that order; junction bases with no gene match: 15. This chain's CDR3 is CASSFQRQGLKFYGYTF. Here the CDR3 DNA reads TGTGCCAGCAGTTTCCAGAGACAGGGATTAAAATTCTATGGCTACACCTTC.

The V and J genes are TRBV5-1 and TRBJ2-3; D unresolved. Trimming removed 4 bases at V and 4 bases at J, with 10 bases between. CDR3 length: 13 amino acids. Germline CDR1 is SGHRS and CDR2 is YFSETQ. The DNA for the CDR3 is TGCGCCAGCAGCATGCCGACTTCAGATACGCAGTATTTT. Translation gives CASSMPTSDTQYF. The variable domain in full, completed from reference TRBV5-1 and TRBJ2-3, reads KAGVTQTPRYLIKTRGQQVTLSCSPISGHRSVSWYQQTPGQGLQFLFEYFSETQRNKGNFPGRFSGRQFSNSRSEMNVSTLELGDSALYLCASSMPTSDTQYFGPGTRLTVL.

In DNA form, the CDR3 reads TGTGCCATCAGTGAGTCCTGGACTAGCGGGACCTCCTACAATGAGCAGTTCTTC. As protein: CAISESWTSGTSYNEQFF. This rearrangement joins TRBV10-3 to TRBJ2-1; 12 bases line up with TRBD2. CDR3 length equals 18 residues. Germline CDR1 and CDR2: ENHRY and SYGVKD. Unmatched junction bases numbered 3, after V lost 0 bases and J lost 0 bases.

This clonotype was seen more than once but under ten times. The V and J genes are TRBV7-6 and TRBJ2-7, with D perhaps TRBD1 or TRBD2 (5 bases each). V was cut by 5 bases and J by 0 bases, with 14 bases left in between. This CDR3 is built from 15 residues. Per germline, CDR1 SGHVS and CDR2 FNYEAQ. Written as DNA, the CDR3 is TGTGCCAGCAGCCAGCAGCCAGGGAGCTCCTACGAGCAGTACGTC. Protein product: CASSQQPGSSYEQYV.

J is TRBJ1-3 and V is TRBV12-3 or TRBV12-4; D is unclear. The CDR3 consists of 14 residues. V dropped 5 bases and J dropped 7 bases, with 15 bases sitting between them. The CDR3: CASSPALAGNTIYF. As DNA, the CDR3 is TGTGCCAGCAGTCCGGCCTTGGCAGGTAACACCATATATTTT.

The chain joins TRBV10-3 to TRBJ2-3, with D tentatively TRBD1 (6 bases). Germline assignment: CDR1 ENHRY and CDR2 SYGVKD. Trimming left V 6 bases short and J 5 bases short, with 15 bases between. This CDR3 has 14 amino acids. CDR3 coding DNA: TGTGCCATCAGCAGGACAGTCCGGGGAGATACGCAGTATTTT. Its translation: CAISRTVRGDTQYF.

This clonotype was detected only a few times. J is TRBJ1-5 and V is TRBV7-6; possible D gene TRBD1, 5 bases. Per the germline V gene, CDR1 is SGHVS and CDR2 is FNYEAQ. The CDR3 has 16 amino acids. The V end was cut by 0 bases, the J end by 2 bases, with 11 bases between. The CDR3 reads CASSLAQGGGNQPQHF. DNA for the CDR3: TGTGCCAGCAGCTTAGCGCAGGGAGGAGGCAATCAGCCCCAGCATTTT.

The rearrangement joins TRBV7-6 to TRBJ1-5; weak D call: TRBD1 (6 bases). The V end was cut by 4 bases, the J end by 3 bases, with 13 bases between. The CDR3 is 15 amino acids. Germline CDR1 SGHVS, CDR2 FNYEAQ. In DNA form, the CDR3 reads TGTGCCAGCAGCTCCACGGACAGTCCCAATCAGCCCCAGCATTTT. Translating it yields CASSSTDSPNQPQHF.

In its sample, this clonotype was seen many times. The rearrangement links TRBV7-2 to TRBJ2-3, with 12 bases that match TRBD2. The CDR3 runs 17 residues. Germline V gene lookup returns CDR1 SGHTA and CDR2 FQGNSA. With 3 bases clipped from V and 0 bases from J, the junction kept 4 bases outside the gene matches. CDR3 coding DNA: TGTGCCAGCAGCTTCGGACTAGCGGGATGGAGCACAGATACGCAGTATTTT. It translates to CASSFGLAGWSTDTQYF.

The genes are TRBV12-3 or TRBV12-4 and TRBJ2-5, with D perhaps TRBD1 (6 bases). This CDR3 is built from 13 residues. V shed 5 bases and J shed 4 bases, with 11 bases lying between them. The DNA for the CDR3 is TGTGCCAGCAGTCCTGACAGGTCAGAGACCCAGTACTTC. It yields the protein CASSPDRSETQYF.

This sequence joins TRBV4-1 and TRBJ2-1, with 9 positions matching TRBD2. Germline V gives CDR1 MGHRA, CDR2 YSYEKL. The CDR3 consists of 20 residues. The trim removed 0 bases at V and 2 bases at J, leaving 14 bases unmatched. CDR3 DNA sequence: TGCGCCAGCAGCCAAGATAAATCTAGCGGGATAGGATACCCCTACAATGAGCAGTTCTTC. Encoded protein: CASSQDKSSGIGYPYNEQFF.

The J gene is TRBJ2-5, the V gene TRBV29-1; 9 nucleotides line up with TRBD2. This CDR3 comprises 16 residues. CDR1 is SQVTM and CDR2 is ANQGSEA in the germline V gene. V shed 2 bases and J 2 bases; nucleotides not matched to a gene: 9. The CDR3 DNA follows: TGCAGCGTTGAACGGCTAGCGGGACTTCGGCAAGAGACCCAGTACTTC. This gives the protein CSVERLAGLRQETQYF.

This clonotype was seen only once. CDR3 protein: CSASTWVAGGTGELFF. The CDR3 DNA is TGCAGTGCTAGTACTTGGGTAGCGGGAGGAACCGGGGAGCTGTTTTTT. This chain links TRBV20-1 with TRBJ2-2; 10 bases line up with TRBD2. Trimming cost V 3 bases and J 5 bases; bases outside gene matches: 9. The CDR3 spans 16 residues. Germline lookup yields CDR1 DFQATT and CDR2 SNEGSKA (reference sequence).

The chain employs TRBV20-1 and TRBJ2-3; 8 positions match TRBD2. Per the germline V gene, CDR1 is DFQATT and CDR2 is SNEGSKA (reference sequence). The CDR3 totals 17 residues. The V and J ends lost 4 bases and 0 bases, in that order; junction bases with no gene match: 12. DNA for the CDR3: TGCAGTGCTACCCGGTTGGGTAGCGGGGATAGCACAGATACGCAGTATTTT. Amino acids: CSATRLGSGDSTDTQYF.

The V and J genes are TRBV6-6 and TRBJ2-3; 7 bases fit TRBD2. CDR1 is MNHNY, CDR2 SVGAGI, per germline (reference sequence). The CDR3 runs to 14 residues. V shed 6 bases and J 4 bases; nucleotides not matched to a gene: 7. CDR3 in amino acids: CASRLSGGADTQYF. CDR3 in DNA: TGTGCCAGCAGGCTTTCGGGAGGCGCAGATACGCAGTATTTT.

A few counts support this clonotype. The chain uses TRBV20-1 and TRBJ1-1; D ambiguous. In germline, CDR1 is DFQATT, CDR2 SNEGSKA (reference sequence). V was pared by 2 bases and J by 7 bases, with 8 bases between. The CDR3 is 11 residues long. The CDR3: CSARLSREAFF. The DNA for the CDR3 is TGCAGTGCTAGACTTTCGCGTGAAGCTTTCTTT.

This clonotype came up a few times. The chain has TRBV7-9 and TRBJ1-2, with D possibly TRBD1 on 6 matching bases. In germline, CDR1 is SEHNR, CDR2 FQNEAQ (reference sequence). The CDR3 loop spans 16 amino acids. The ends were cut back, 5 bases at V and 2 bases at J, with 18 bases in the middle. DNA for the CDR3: TGTGCCAGCAGCCCCCAGGGGTCGGGGGTGAACTATGGCTACACCTTC. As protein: CASSPQGSGVNYGYTF.

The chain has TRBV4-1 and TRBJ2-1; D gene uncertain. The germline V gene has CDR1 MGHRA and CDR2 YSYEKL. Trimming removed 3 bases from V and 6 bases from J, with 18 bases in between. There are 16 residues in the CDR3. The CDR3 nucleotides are TGCGCCAGCAGCCAGCCCAGAAGAGGCAAGTTCAATGAGCAGTTCTTC. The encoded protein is CASSQPRRGKFNEQFF.